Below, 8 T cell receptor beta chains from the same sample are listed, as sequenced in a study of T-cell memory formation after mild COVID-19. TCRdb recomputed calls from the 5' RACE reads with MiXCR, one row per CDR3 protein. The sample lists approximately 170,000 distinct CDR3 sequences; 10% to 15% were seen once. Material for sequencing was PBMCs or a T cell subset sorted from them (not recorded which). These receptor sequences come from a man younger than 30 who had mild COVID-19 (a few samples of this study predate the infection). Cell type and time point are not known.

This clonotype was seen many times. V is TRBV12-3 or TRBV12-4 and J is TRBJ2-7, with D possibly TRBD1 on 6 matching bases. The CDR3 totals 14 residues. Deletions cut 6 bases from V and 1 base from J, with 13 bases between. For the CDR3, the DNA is TGTGCCAGCAGGGACCAGGGGACGTCCTACGAGCAGTACTTC. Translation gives CASRDQGTSYEQYF.

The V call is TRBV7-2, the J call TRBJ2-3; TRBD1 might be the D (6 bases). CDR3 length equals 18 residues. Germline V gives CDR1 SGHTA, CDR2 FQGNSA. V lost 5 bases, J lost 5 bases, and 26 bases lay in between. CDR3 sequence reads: CASSAMSMGRGYLDTQYF. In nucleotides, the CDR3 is TGTGCCAGCAGCGCGATGTCGATGGGCAGGGGATATTTAGATACGCAGTATTTT. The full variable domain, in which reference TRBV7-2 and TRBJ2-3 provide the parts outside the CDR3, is GAGVSQSPSNKVTEKGKDVELRCDPISGHTALYWYRQSLGQGLEFLIYFQGNSAPDKSGLPSDRFSAERTGGSVSTLTIQRTQQEDSAVYLCASSAMSMGRGYLDTQYFGPGTRLTVL.

The CDR3 here is CASSLGTGSSEQYV. The CDR3 DNA is TGCGCCAGCAGCTTGGGGACAGGGTCGTCTGAGCAGTACGTC. V usage is TRBV5-1 and J usage is TRBJ2-7, with 8 bases lining up with TRBD1. CDR1 and CDR2 (germline): SGHRS, YFSETQ. The J segment lost 7 bases and the V segment lost 0 bases, leaving 6 bases of the junction unmatched. This CDR3 is built from 14 residues.

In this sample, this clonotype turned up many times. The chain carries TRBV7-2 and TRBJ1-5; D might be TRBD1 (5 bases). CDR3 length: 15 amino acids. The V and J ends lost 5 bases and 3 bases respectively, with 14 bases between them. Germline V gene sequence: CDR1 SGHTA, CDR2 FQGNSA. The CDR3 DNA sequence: TGTGCCAGCAGCCCAGTCACGGGGACCAATCAGCCCCAGCATTTT. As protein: CASSPVTGTNQPQHF.

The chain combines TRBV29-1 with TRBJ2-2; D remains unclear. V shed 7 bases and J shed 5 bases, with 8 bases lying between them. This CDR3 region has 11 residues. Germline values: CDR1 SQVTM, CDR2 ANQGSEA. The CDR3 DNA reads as TGCAGCGCGTTGGGGACCGGGGAGCTGTTTTTT. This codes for CSALGTGELFF.

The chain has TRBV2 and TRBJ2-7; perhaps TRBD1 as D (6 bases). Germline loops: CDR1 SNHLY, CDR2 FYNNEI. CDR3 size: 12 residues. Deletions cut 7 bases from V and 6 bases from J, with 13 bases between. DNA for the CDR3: TGTGCCAGCAACAGGGAGAGGGGCGAGCAGTACGTC. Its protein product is CASNRERGEQYV.

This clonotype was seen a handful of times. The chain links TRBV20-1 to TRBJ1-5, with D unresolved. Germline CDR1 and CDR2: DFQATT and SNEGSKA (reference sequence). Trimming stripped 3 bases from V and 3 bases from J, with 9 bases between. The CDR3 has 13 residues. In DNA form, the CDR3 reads TGCAGTGCTAGGGTACAGCCCAATCAGCCCCAGCATTTT. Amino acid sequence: CSARVQPNQPQHF.

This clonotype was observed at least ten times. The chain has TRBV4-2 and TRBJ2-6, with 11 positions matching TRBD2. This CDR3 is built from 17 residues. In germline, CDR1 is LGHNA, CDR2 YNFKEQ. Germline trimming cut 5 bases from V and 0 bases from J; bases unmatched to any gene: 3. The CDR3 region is CASSSSGGASGANVLTF. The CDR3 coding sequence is TGTGCCAGCAGCAGTAGCGGGGGGGCCTCTGGGGCCAACGTCCTGACTTTC.